These T cell receptor beta chains were read from a single sample in a study of T cells in pancreatic ductal adenocarcinoma. TCRdb's copy holds only in-frame clones and misses some; the assay was immunoSEQ multiplex PCR. The sample has 15,000 to 20,000 clones; around nine tenths are singletons. The sequencing sample was made of PBMCs. These receptors all come from a human donor with pancreatic ductal adenocarcinoma. Both conserved end residues are trimmed from each CDR3. D genes are given only for firm matches.

. | TRBJ1-3 | TRBV7-9 | ASSFQPGLRYSGNTIY
TRBD1 | TRBJ1-1 | TRBV30 | AWTPRGLNTEAF
. | TRBJ1-4 | TRBV7-9 | ASSSRRENEKLF
. | TRBJ2-1 | TRBV15 | ATSRDGNSYNEQF
TRBD1 | TRBJ1-1 | TRBV28 | ASSSASTGTNTEAF
TRBD1 | TRBJ1-2 | TRBV4-3 | ASSHSPLEGGDGYT
. | TRBJ2-7 | TRBV28 | ASSLGLTGTTYEQY
TRBD1 | TRBJ1-2 | TRBV10-3 | AISEASGTGDTGYT
. | TRBJ1-4 | TRBV4-3 | ASSQDSYMDEKLF
. | TRBJ1-2 | TRBV7-6 | ASMRSPLDGYT
TRBD1 | TRBJ1-1 | TRBV2 | ASSVQGASVAEAF
. | TRBJ2-7 | TRBV30 | AWSVSREQY